The 10 T cell receptor beta chains presented below share a single source sample, sequenced in a study of cytomegalovirus exposure and HLA in healthy donors. PCR employed 60 Vbeta and 13 Jbeta primers. Profiling relied on immunoSEQ multiplex PCR, and the TCRdb table lists in-frame clones only, not all of them. The sample yields approximately 130,000 clones, 80% seen once. Sequencing was performed on PBMCs. These receptors all stem from a woman aged 40 to 49 in good health and CMV-seronegative.

The chain carries TRBV2 and TRBJ1-3; D remains ambiguous. Per the germline V gene, CDR1 is SNHLY and CDR2 is FYNNEI. The CDR3 runs 16 residues. V was shortened by 0 bases and J by 0 bases, with 9 bases between the two germline ends. CDR3 DNA: TGTGCCAGCAGTGAAGCTATGGCCAGCTCTGGAAACACCATATATTTT. As protein: CASSEAMASSGNTIYF.

The chain joins TRBV5-6 to TRBJ1-1, with a weak D call TRBD1 (6 bases). CDR1 is SGHDT, CDR2 YYEEEE, per germline. Between the trimmed V and J ends, which lost 6 bases and 3 bases, there was a span of 18 bases. The CDR3 consists of 15 residues. For the CDR3, the DNA is TGTGCCAGCATCCGTATACTAGGGGGTTACACTGAAGCTTTCTTT. As protein: CASIRILGGYTEAFF.

On this clone itself: The same CDR3 can be traced to other DNA sequences in this sample. The gene calls are TRBV7-9 and TRBJ1-4; the match to TRBD1 covers 7 bases. Germline V CDR1 and CDR2: SEHNR, FQNEAQ (reference sequence). The ends lost 1 base at V and 4 bases at J; junction bases unmatched: 3. The CDR3 totals 15 residues. The CDR3 protein is CASSLDRGLNEKLFF. CDR3 in DNA: TGTGCCAGCAGCTTAGACAGGGGCCTTAATGAAAAACTGTTTTTT.

V usage is TRBV9 and J usage is TRBJ1-6; no clear D. CDR3 length equals 13 residues. Germline lookup yields CDR1 SGDLS and CDR2 YYNGEE. Trimming took 3 bases from V and 7 from J, leaving 8 bases between them. The CDR3 DNA reads as TGTGCCAGCAGCGCCCCGGGAAATTCACCCCTCCACTTT. Translation gives CASSAPGNSPLHF.

This rearrangement joins TRBV7-9 to TRBJ1-1, with TRBD1 matching over 11 bases. V was pared by 4 bases and J by 3 bases, with 7 bases of the junction left unmatched. The CDR3 length is 16 residues. Per the germline V gene, CDR1 is SEHNR and CDR2 is FQNEAQ (reference sequence). CDR3 sequence reads: CASSSWTGGWDTEAFF. The CDR3 DNA sequence: TGTGCCAGCAGCTCATGGACAGGGGGCTGGGACACTGAAGCTTTCTTT. Full variable domain (remainder filled in from reference TRBV7-9 and TRBJ1-1): DTGVSQNPRHKITKRGQNVTFRCDPISEHNRLYWYRQTLGQGPEFLTYFQNEAQLEKSRLLSDRFSAERPKGSFSTLEIQRTEQGDSAMYLCASSSWTGGWDTEAFFGQGTRLTVV.

J is TRBJ2-1 and V is TRBV2; D possibly corresponds to TRBD2 (6 bases). The CDR3 is 15 residues long. CDR1 SNHLY and CDR2 FYNNEI come from the germline V gene. The ends were cut back, 8 bases at V and 3 bases at J, with 17 bases in the middle. The DNA of the CDR3 is TGTGCCAGCGGCCCAAGATTGGGGGGCTACAATGAGCAGTTCTTC. Protein: CASGPRLGGYNEQFF.

The rearrangement links TRBV27 to TRBJ2-5; 9 nucleotides align to TRBD1. This CDR3 region has 17 residues. The germline V gene encodes CDR1 MNHEY and CDR2 SMNVEV (reference sequence). After removal of 3 bases from V and 2 bases from J, the junction contained 10 bases not matched to a gene. The CDR3 DNA reads TGTGCCAGCAGTTTCCCCACATTGACAGGGGGGCAAGAGACCCAGTACTTC. It specifies CASSFPTLTGGQETQYF.

V is TRBV6-5 and J is TRBJ1-1; D is uncertain. The CDR3 has 13 amino acids. Germline V lookup: CDR1 MNHEY, CDR2 SVGAGI. Between the trimmed V and J ends, which lost 0 bases and 11 bases, there was a span of 13 bases. CDR3 protein: CASSYSGPRGAFF. The CDR3 DNA reads TGTGCCAGCAGTTACTCGGGTCCCCGAGGGGCTTTCTTT.

This chain connects TRBV5-6 to TRBJ2-1; D is undetermined. V was trimmed by 1 base and J by 0 bases, leaving 11 bases between them. The germline gives CDR1 SGHDT, CDR2 YYEEEE. The CDR3 is 16 residues long. The CDR3 region has the DNA TGTGCCAGCAGCTTGTCCCCTCGCGCCTCCTACAATGAGCAGTTCTTC. This encodes CASSLSPRASYNEQFF. Full variable domain (remainder filled in from reference TRBV5-6 and TRBJ2-1): DAGVTQSPTHLIKTRGQQVTLRCSPKSGHDTVSWYQQALGQGPQFIFQYYEEEERQRGNFPDRFSGHQFPNYSSELNVNALLLGDSALYLCASSLSPRASYNEQFFGPGTRLTVL.

V usage is TRBV15 and J usage is TRBJ1-5; 7 bases map to TRBD1. V trimming: 5 bases; J trimming: 3 bases; junction bases outside the gene matches: 10. The germline V gene encodes CDR1 LNHNV and CDR2 YYDKDF (reference sequence). This CDR3 is built from 16 residues. In DNA, the CDR3 is TGTGCCACCAGCGGGAGGTGGGACAGCCTCAATCAGCCCCAGCATTTT. Protein sequence: CATSGRWDSLNQPQHF.